A selection of T cell receptor beta chains follows, all from one sample in a study of blood T cell repertoires in COVID-19. This table comes from immunoSEQ multiplex PCR, and its TCRdb copy is limited to in-frame clones, with some not included. This table holds 300,000 or so clones, around 87% found once. The sequenced sample consisted of peripheral blood. Receptor source: a middle-aged woman who had recovered from COVID-19. Each CDR3 is given with its conserved first and last residue. A D gene is named only where the DNA matches it firmly.

j_gene | v_gene | d_gene | CDR3aa
TRBJ1-5 | TRBV5-6 | . | CASSSSGRDQPQHF
TRBJ1-2 | TRBV5-4 | TRBD1 | CASSLGQGQYGYTF
TRBJ2-3 | TRBV2 | . | CASAGAGGTDTQYF
TRBJ1-1 | TRBV6-5 | . | CASSFLLNTEAFF
TRBJ2-1 | TRBV6-2/TRBV6-3 | TRBD2 | CASSSTSGAYNEQFF
TRBJ2-5 | TRBV4-1 | TRBD2 | CASSPRTSGGDFQETQYF
TRBJ2-7 | TRBV6-6 | . | CASSRSLQVYEQYF
TRBJ2-3 | TRBV3-1/TRBV3-2 | . | CASSQGLAGGTADTQYF
TRBJ1-4 | TRBV27 | TRBD1 | CASSPDRGLNEKLFF
TRBJ2-5 | TRBV30 | TRBD2 | CAWSAGNSGGWETQYF
TRBJ1-2 | TRBV19 | . | CASSPKVNRASNYGYTF
TRBJ2-7 | TRBV16 | TRBD2 | CASSQSTSGASEQYF
TRBJ2-1 | TRBV19 | TRBD2 | CASSIGGREQFF
TRBJ2-7 | TRBV5-1 | . | CASSLVGQPLVEQYF
TRBJ2-1 | TRBV25-1 | . | CASSDPTRGLYNEQFF
TRBJ1-3 | TRBV4-1 | . | CASSPLGLGGNTIYF
TRBJ2-7 | TRBV15 | TRBD2 | CATSRILAGPVEQYF
TRBJ2-7 | TRBV19 | . | CASRTRANSYEQYF
TRBJ1-2 | TRBV5-6 | . | CASSLWRNYGYTF
TRBJ1-5 | TRBV19 | . | CASSILGTLGQPQHF
TRBJ1-2 | TRBV5-6 | . | CASSSGGYGYTF
TRBJ2-5 | TRBV30 | . | CAWSVYQETQYF
TRBJ1-2 | TRBV2 | . | CASRTEGTQSAGYTF
TRBJ2-7 | TRBV5-6 | . | CASSTGLSYEQYF
TRBJ1-1 | TRBV6-2/TRBV6-3 | . | CASSYSTRSNTEAFF
TRBJ1-6 | TRBV27 | . | CASSFSTGSPLHF
TRBJ2-1 | TRBV13 | . | CASSLRDRGDNEQFF
TRBJ2-5 | TRBV11-2 | . | CASSPIPGGGTTETQYF
TRBJ2-7 | TRBV10-2 | TRBD2 | CASSESLGGRSYEQYF
TRBJ1-5 | TRBV2 | . | CASWGDIENQPQHF
TRBJ1-2 | TRBV27 | . | CASSPSTGALEYGYTF
TRBJ1-1 | TRBV11-2 | . | CASSPVGTSPFF
TRBJ1-1 | TRBV5-1 | TRBD1 | CASSLAYRGTEAFF
TRBJ1-1 | TRBV9 | TRBD1 | CASTNRGLIEAFF
TRBJ1-4 | TRBV5-6 | . | CASSGAPGAYEKLFF
TRBJ2-1 | TRBV5-6 | TRBD1 | CASSRPVSGGLSEQFF
TRBJ1-4 | TRBV19 | . | CASSSSSYEKLFF
TRBJ2-7 | TRBV2 | TRBD2 | CASSPGLAGPTGYEQYF
TRBJ1-1 | TRBV9 | TRBD1 | CASSGGQGLPWNTEAFF
TRBJ1-2 | TRBV11-2 | . | CASSGGGAPNYGYTF
TRBJ2-7 | TRBV3-1/TRBV3-2 | TRBD1 | CASSQTGGEGYEQYF
TRBJ2-1 | TRBV20-1 | TRBD2 | CSASRASGGTYNEQFF